This T cell receptor beta chain was recovered during a study of early stage breast cancer tumors. At the level of the study: About 70% of the 16 invasive tumors were ER+, PR+ and HER2-.

The study's findings and limits: Commonly generated sequences made up most enriched TCRB sequences shared between patients. Tumors had roughly 2.4-fold higher T cell density and higher clonality than adjacent normal breast tissue. Chain pairing and CD4, CD8 or FOXP3 expression were not captured.

As for this clone: Its antigen is currently unknown.

Germline loops: CDR1 SGHVS, CDR2 FQNEAQ. This CDR3 is 13 amino acids long. Trimming removed 2 bases at V and 2 bases at J, with 4 bases between. Assay: immunoSEQ multiplex PCR; the TCRdb copy retains only in-frame clones and omits some. The sample gives 39,000 or so clones, roughly 69% of which show up once; around 7.2% is in the top ten. The V and J genes are TRBV7-8 and TRBJ2-1, with D hard to call. What was sequenced was blood. This clonotype originated in a person between 45 and 65 years old with breast cancer. The CDR3 region has the DNA TGTGCCAGCAGCTTACTAGCCTACAATGAGCAGTTCTTC. This sequence encodes CASSLLAYNEQFF.